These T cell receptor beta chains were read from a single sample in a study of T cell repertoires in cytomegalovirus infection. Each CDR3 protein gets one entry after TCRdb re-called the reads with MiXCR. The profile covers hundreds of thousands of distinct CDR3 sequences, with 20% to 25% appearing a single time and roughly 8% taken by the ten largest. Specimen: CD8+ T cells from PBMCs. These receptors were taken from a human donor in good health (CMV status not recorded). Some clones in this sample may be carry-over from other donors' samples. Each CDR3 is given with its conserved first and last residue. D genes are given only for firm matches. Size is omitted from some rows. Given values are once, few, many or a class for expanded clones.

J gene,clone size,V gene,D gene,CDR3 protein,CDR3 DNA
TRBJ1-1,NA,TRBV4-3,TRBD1,CASSQDWDSMNTEAFF,TGCGCCAGCAGCCAAGACTGGGACAGTATGAACACTGAAGCTTTCTTT
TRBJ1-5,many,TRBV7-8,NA,CASSLNSNQPQHF,TGTGCCAGCAGCTTAAATAGCAATCAGCCCCAGCATTTT
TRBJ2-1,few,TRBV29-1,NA,CSVEASPYNEQFF,TGCAGCGTTGAGGCTAGCCCCTACAATGAGCAGTTCTTC
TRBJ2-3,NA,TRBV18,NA,CASSPITDTQYF,TGTGCCAGCTCACCGATCACAGATACGCAGTATTTT
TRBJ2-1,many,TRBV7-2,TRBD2,CASSLAGGDFSYNEQFF,TGTGCCAGCAGCTTAGCGGGAGGGGACTTCTCCTACAATGAGCAGTTCTTC
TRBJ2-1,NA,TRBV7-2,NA,CASSLGLAPLEQFF,TGTGCCAGCAGCTTAGGTCTAGCGCCCCTCGAGCAGTTCTTC
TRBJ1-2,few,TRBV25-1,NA,CASSEWPASNYGYTF,TGTGCCAGCAGTGAATGGCCAGCGTCTAACTATGGCTACACCTTC
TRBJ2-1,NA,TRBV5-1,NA,CASSFGAPSYNEQFF,TGCGCCAGCAGCTTCGGGGCTCCCTCCTACAATGAGCAGTTCTTC
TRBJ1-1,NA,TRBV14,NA,CASSQHIRDTEAFF,TGTGCCAGCAGCCAACATATCAGGGACACTGAAGCTTTCTTT
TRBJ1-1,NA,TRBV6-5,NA,CASSYGGGFTEAFF,TGTGCCAGCAGTTACGGGGGGGGATTCACTGAAGCTTTCTTT
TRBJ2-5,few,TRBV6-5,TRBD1,CASGFQGQGQETQYF,TGTGCCAGCGGGTTCCAGGGACAGGGGCAAGAGACCCAGTACTTC
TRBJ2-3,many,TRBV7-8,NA,CASRSGASTDTQYF,TGTGCCAGCAGGTCCGGGGCTAGCACAGATACGCAGTATTTT
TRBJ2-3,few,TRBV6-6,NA,CASSYRGEFDTQYF,TGTGCCAGCAGTTACAGGGGAGAATTCGATACGCAGTATTTT
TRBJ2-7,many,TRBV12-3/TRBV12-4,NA,CASSATRKAEQYF,TGTGCCAGCAGCGCCACACGTAAGGCGGAGCAGTACTTC
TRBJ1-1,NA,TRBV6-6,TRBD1,CASSPIPIQGADTEAFF,TGTGCCAGCAGCCCGATACCAATTCAGGGGGCCGATACTGAAGCTTTCTTT
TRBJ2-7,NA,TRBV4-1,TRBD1,CASSRTPDRGLDEQYF,TGCGCCAGCAGCCGTACTCCGGACAGGGGGCTCGACGAGCAGTACTTC
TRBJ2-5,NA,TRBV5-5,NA,CASSLYGLQETQYF,TGTGCCAGCAGCTTGTATGGCCTCCAGGAGACCCAGTACTTC
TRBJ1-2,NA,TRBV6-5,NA,CATLGGGAGGYTF,TGTGCCACCCTCGGCGGGGGGGCGGGGGGCTACACCTTC
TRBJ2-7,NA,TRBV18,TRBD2,CASFSGGPSYEQYF,TGTGCCAGTTTTAGCGGGGGTCCATCCTACGAGCAGTACTTC
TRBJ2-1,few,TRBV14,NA,CASSRRESSYNEQFF,TGTGCCAGCAGCCGGAGGGAGAGCTCCTACAATGAGCAGTTCTTC
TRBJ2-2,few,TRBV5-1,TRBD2,CASSLLLAGNTGELFF,TGCGCCAGCAGCTTGTTACTAGCGGGAAACACCGGGGAGCTGTTTTTT
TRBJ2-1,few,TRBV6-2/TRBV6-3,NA,CASLSSSYNEQFF,TGTGCCAGCCTATCAAGCTCCTACAATGAGCAGTTCTTC
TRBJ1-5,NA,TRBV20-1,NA,CSAKGDQPQHF,TGCAGTGCTAAAGGGGATCAGCCCCAGCATTTT
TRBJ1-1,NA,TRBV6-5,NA,CASSFSWGGNTEAFF,TGTGCCAGCAGTTTCTCCTGGGGAGGGAACACTGAAGCTTTCTTT
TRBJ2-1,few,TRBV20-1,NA,CSASPPRDNEQFF,TGCAGTGCTTCACCCCCCAGGGACAATGAGCAGTTCTTC
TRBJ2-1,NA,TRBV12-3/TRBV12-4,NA,CASSSSSRANNEQFF,TGTGCCAGCAGTTCATCATCACGGGCCAACAATGAGCAGTTCTTC
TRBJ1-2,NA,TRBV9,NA,CASSAPLVGANYGYTF,TGTGCCAGCAGCGCTCCCCTCGTGGGTGCTAACTATGGCTACACCTTC
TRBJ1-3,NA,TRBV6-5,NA,CANSNQGYSGNTIYF,TGTGCCAACAGTAATCAGGGTTACTCTGGAAACACCATATATTTT
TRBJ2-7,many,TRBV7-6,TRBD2,CASSSSGALHYEQYF,TGTGCCAGCAGCTCCAGCGGGGCTCTTCACTACGAGCAGTACTTC
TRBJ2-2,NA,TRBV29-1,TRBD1,CSTPTGDTGELFF,TGCAGCACCCCCACAGGGGACACCGGGGAGCTGTTTTTT
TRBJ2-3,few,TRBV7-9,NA,CASSSGGGPDTQYF,TGTGCCAGCAGCTCAGGCGGGGGCCCAGATACGCAGTATTTT
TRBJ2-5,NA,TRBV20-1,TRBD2,CSARDLGLAGGPDQETQYF,TGCAGTGCTAGAGATCTCGGACTAGCGGGGGGTCCTGACCAAGAGACCCAGTACTTC
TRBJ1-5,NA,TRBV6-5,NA,CASSGTGPYQPQHF,TGTGCCAGCAGCGGAACAGGGCCCTATCAGCCCCAGCATTTT
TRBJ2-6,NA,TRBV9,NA,CASSVTVSSSGANVLTF,TGTGCCAGCAGCGTAACAGTATCAAGCTCTGGGGCCAACGTCCTGACTTTC
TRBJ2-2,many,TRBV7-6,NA,CASSFLVGELFF,TGTGCCAGCAGCTTTCTTGTCGGGGAGCTGTTTTTT
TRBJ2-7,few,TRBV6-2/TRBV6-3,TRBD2,CASSILPTSGVTYEQYF,TGTGCCAGCAGTATTCTCCCGACTAGCGGTGTTACCTACGAGCAGTACTTC
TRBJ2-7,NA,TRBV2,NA,CASSGGLPRFNEQYF,TGTGCCAGCAGTGGAGGACTGCCTAGATTTAACGAGCAGTACTTC
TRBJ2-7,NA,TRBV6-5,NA,CASRNNYYEQYF,TGTGCCAGCAGGAATAACTACTACGAGCAGTACTTC
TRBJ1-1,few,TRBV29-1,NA,CSVYKNTEAFF,TGCAGCGTCTACAAGAACACTGAAGCTTTCTTT
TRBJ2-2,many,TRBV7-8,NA,CASSLGRSRGSVPRFGELFF,TGTGCCAGCAGCTTAGGAAGGAGCAGGGGTTCGGTCCCGCGGTTTGGGGAGCTGTTTTTT
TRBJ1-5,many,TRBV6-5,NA,CASSYSSGQPQHF,TGTGCCAGCAGTTACTCGAGCGGACAGCCCCAGCATTTT
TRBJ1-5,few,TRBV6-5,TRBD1,CASSPQGISNQPQHF,TGTGCCAGCAGCCCACAGGGGATAAGCAATCAGCCCCAGCATTTT
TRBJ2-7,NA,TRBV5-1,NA,CASSTDGTYEQYF,TGCGCCAGCAGTACGGACGGGACCTACGAGCAGTACTTC
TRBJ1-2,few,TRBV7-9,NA,CASSLWDRQDRNGYTF,TGTGCCAGCAGCTTATGGGATCGACAGGATCGGAATGGCTACACCTTC
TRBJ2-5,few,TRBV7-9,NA,CASSPRDQETQYF,TGTGCCAGCAGCCCCCGCGACCAAGAGACCCAGTACTTC
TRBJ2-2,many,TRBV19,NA,CASSIWAGELFF,TGTGCCAGTAGTATTTGGGCCGGGGAGCTGTTTTTT